This T cell receptor beta chain was observed in a study of T cells in Graves' hyperthyroidism and ophthalmopathy. Study observations and caveats: A model of 13 V-J features distinguished ophthalmopathy from stable hyperthyroidism. Ophthalmopathy was model-predicted a median about 6.9 months pre-onset.

Amplification targeted TCR beta CDR3 regions from RNA transcripts. The HTBI primer set was used in a first-round RT-PCR of the TCR CDR3. TCRdb reanalysed the multiplex PCR reads using MiXCR and keeps one entry per CDR3 protein. The table lists under 450,000 distinct CDR3 sequences, about 18% of them singletons. The CDR3 runs to 14 residues. CDR1 SGHTA and CDR2 FQGNSA come from the germline V gene. J gave up 9 bases and V 4 bases, and 7 bases lay outside the gene matches. Points on this clonotype: The antigen is not known.

The source is a woman in her twenties or thirties with Graves' hyperthyroidism that later progressed to Graves' ophthalmopathy. The source material was blood. The gene calls are TRBV7-2 and TRBJ2-1; the match to TRBD2 covers 9 bases. CDR3 DNA sequence: TGTGCCAGCAGCTCGTCTAGCGGGGAGGGTGAGCAGTTCTTC. Protein product: CASSSSSGEGEQFF.